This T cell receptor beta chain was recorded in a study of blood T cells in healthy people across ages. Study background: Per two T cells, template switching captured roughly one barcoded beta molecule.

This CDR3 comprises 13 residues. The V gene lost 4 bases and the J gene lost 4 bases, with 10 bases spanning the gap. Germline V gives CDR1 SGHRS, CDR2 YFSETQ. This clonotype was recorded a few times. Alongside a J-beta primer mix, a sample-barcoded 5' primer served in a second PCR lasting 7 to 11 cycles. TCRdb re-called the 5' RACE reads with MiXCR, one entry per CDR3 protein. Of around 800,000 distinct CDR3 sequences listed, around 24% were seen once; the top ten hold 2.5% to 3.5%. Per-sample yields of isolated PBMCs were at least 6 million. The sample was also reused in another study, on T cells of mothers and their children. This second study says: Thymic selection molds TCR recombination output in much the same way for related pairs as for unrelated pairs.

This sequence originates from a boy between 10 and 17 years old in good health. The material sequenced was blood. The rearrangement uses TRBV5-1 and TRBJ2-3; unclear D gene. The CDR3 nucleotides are TGCGCCAGCAGCGGAGCAGTCGCAGATACGCAGTATTTT. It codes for CASSGAVADTQYF.